The source of this TCR beta chain is a study of T cells in Graves' hyperthyroidism and ophthalmopathy. Amplification of TCR beta CDR3 regions was performed using RNA transcripts as template. The HTBI primer set was used in a first-round RT-PCR of the TCR CDR3. TCRdb re-called the multiplex PCR reads through MiXCR, storing one row per CDR3 protein. The sample yields some 350,000 distinct CDR3 sequences, 15% to 20% seen once. Diagnosing involved the use of clinical symptoms, serum thyroxine and TRAb, thyroid ultrasound and orbital computed tomography. This clonotype has a count of ten or more. Its specificity is not known. General observations from the study: Blood also carried most thyroid clonotypes expanded above 0.001. Median prediction lead before ophthalmopathy onset was around seven months with the model. In the analysis, a 13 V-J model separated ophthalmopathy from stable hyperthyroidism.

The CDR3 covers 14 residues. After removal of 0 bases from V and 0 bases from J, the junction contained 0 bases not matched to a gene. Germline assignment: CDR1 SGHRS and CDR2 YFSETQ. The source of this sequence is a woman aged 18-29 years with Graves' hyperthyroidism. The chain employs TRBV5-1 and TRBJ2-7; 7 bases are shared with TRBD1. Sequenced input: blood. CDR3 DNA: TGCGCCAGCAGCTTGGGACAGGGCTCCTACGAGCAGTACTTC. Translation: CASSLGQGSYEQYF.